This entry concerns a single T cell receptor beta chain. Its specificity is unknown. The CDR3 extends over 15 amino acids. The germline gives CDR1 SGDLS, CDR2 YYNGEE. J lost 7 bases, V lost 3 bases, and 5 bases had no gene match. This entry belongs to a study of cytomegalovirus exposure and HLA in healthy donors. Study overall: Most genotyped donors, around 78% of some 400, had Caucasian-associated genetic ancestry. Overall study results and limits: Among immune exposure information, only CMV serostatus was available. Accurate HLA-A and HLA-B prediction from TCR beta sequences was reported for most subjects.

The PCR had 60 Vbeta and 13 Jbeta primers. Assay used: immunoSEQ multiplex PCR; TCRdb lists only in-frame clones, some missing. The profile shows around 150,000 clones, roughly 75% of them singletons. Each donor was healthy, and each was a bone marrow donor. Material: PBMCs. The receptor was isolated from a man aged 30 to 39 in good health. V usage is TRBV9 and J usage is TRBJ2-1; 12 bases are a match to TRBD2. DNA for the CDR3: TGTGCCAGCAGCGAGACTAGCGGGAGAGGTAATGAGCAGTTCTTC. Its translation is CASSETSGRGNEQFF.